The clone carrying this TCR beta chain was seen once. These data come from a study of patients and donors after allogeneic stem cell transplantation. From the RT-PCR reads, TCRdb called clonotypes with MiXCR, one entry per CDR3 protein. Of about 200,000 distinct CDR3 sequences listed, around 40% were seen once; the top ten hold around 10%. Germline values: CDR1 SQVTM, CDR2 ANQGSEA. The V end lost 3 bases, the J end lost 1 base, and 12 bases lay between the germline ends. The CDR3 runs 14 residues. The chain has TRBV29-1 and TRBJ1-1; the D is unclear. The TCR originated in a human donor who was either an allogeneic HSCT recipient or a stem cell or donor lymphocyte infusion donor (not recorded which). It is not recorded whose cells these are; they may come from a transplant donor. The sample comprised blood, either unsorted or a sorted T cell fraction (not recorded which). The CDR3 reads CSVDSRFRNTEAFF. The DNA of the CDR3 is TGCAGCGTTGACAGCCGGTTCCGGAACACTGAAGCTTTCTTT.